This T cell receptor (beta chain) was sequenced in a study of T cell responses to AZD1222 COVID-19 vaccine. Study results and caveats: The sample set comprised mostly white British donors with more females, and clonal diversity was possibly underestimated. Spike-specific TCR breadth and depth grew following two AZD1222 doses. Baseline testing showed seropositivity in only 5 or 6 AZD1222 recipients. Reportedly, nearly half of unique spike TCRs recognized epitopes outside B.1.351/B.1.1.7 mutations.

V shed 4 bases and J 0 bases; nucleotides not matched to a gene: 16. Germline assignment: CDR1 SQVTM and CDR2 ANQGSEA. The CDR3 is made up of 18 amino acids. Profiled with immunoSEQ multiplex PCR; TCRdb holds only in-frame clones, not every one. In the table there are 85,000 to 110,000 clones, 75% to 95% of which are singletons. With respect to this clone: Its antigen is not identified.

The sample was peripheral blood, taken on day 0 of AZD1222 vaccination. The rearrangement uses TRBV29-1 and TRBJ2-7, with 9 bases identical to TRBD1. This receptor was taken from an adult in good health. The CDR3 protein is CSVGGDVGTGISSYEQYF. DNA of the CDR3: TGCAGCGTTGGTGGGGACGTCGGGACAGGGATAAGCTCCTACGAGCAGTACTTC.